This T cell receptor (beta chain) was observed in a study of tumor-infiltrating T cells and Merkel cell polyomavirus. Study-level findings and limits: MCC-specific survival improved with 1.9-18% versus roughly 0-0.14% intratumoral KLL-specific T cells.

The CDR3 sequence is 13 residues long. V was trimmed by 0 bases and J by 6 bases, leaving 7 bases between them. Per germline, CDR1 SGHDT and CDR2 YYEEEE. Immunohistochemistry showed robust Merkel cell polyomavirus Large T antigen staining in every patient's tumor. Patients were all Caucasian, aged about 50 to 80, median around 66. Staining used anti-CD8, KLL tetramer and 7-AAD on at least 1.6 million cells. Measured with immunoSEQ multiplex PCR; TCRdb has only the in-frame clones, and not every one. Of about 1,000 clones in the sample, 87% were seen once. The specimen sequenced was Merkel cell polyomavirus peptide tetramer+ CD8+ T cells sorted from blood. This clonotype originated in a man between 60 and 75 years old with Merkel cell carcinoma. V is TRBV5-6 and J is TRBJ2-1, with D maybe TRBD1 (6 bases). The CDR3 sequence: CASSLEQGNEQFF. In DNA form, the CDR3 reads TGTGCCAGCAGCTTGGAACAGGGCAATGAGCAGTTCTTC.